Presented here are 12 T cell receptor beta chains from one specimen sequenced in a study of blood T cell repertoires in COVID-19. The assay was immunoSEQ multiplex PCR, and TCRdb's table has in-frame clones only and misses some. The profile shows about 80,000 clones, roughly four fifths of them singletons. Sequenced input: peripheral blood. The receptors here all came from a human donor in a cohort sampled during active COVID-19.

This clone was detected a few times. V gene TRBV5-1 combines with J gene TRBJ1-1; D uncertain. Germline V gene sequence: CDR1 SGHRS, CDR2 YFSETQ. V was clipped by 0 bases and J by 1 base, with 7 bases between them. The CDR3 covers 14 residues. The CDR3 DNA reads TGCGCCAGCAGCTTGGAATCAGGGAACACTGAAGCTTTCTTT. Translation gives CASSLESGNTEAFF.

CDR3 nucleotide sequence: TGTGCCAGCAGTGCATTTTTGGGGCAGGGGGCGTTGGATGGCTACACCTTC. Translated, it gives CASSAFLGQGALDGYTF. The chain is built from TRBV6-1 and TRBJ1-2; TRBD1 matches 8 bases. The CDR3 loop spans 17 amino acids. CDR1 and CDR2 from the germline V gene are MNHNS and SASEGT. The V gene end was trimmed by 4 bases and the J gene end by 6 bases; junction bases not matched to a gene: 16.

This clone was counted a single time. J is TRBJ1-5 and V is TRBV7-6; no reliable D call. The V gene's germline CDR1 is SGHVS and CDR2 FNYEAQ. The CDR3 extends over 13 amino acids. With 3 bases removed from V and 6 bases from J, the gap between germline ends came to 9 bases. The CDR3 protein is CASSFQAGQPQHF. Written as DNA, the CDR3 is TGTGCCAGCAGCTTTCAGGCAGGTCAGCCCCAGCATTTT.

This clone was seen a single time. This chain links TRBV28 with TRBJ1-2; 7 nucleotides align to TRBD1. The CDR3 is 11 amino acids. V lost 5 bases to trimming and J lost 8 bases; unmatched junction nucleotides: 2. Germline V gives CDR1 MDHEN, CDR2 SYDVKM. The CDR3 region is CASSPRGGYTF. CDR3 in DNA: TGTGCCAGCAGTCCCAGGGGGGGCTACACCTTC.

This clone was counted once. The chain recombines TRBV9 with TRBJ1-3, with 7 bases matching TRBD1. V shed 0 bases and J 0 bases; nucleotides not matched to a gene: 9. The CDR3 contains 18 residues. Germline loops: CDR1 SGDLS, CDR2 YYNGEE. This CDR3 is CASSVGVTGQYSGNTIYF. In DNA form, the CDR3 reads TGTGCCAGCAGCGTAGGAGTGACGGGACAGTACTCTGGAAACACCATATATTTT.

The chain carries TRBV5-1 and TRBJ1-4; D not certain. From germline, CDR1 is SGHRS and CDR2 YFSETQ. Trimming cost V 5 bases and J 0 bases, with 8 bases left between them. CDR3 length: 14 amino acids. The CDR3 DNA reads TGCGCCAGCAGGCGAGGCGCAACTAATGAAAAACTGTTTTTT. Amino acids: CASRRGATNEKLFF.

The V call is TRBV5-1, the J call TRBJ2-5; D may be TRBD2 (6 bases). The CDR3 extends over 13 amino acids. Trimming left V 4 bases short and J 4 bases short, with 11 bases between. Germline V gene sequence: CDR1 SGHRS, CDR2 YFSETQ. CDR3 sequence (DNA): TGCGCCAGCAGCGTGGTAGCGGCAGAGACCCAGTACTTC. Protein sequence: CASSVVAAETQYF.

This chain uses TRBV30 with TRBJ1-1; D may be TRBD1 (5 bases). Between the trimmed V and J ends, which lost 2 bases and 6 bases, there was a span of 10 bases. The germline gives CDR1 GTSNPN, CDR2 SVGIG (reference sequence). The CDR3 covers 12 residues. CDR3 nucleotide sequence: TGTGCCTGGAGTCTTTGGGGCGCTGAAGCTTTCTTT. This encodes CAWSLWGAEAFF.

The J gene is TRBJ2-2, the V gene TRBV5-1; D gene unclear. The germline V gene encodes CDR1 SGHRS and CDR2 YFSETQ. Deletions cut 3 bases from V and 5 bases from J, with 8 bases between. The CDR3 contains 13 residues. The CDR3 DNA reads TGCGCCAGCAGCTCGCAGGTTACCGGGGAGCTGTTTTTT. Residues: CASSSQVTGELFF.

V gene TRBV7-9 combines with J gene TRBJ2-7, with TRBD1 identical over 7 bases. This CDR3 has 15 amino acids. J was trimmed by 5 bases and V by 6 bases; bases with no gene match: 13. CDR1 and CDR2 (germline): SEHNR, FQNEAQ (reference sequence). The CDR3 protein is CASRIDGTDVNEQYF. In nucleotides, the CDR3 is TGTGCCAGCAGAATAGATGGGACAGATGTCAACGAGCAGTACTTC.

This clone appeared a few times. The chain joins TRBV28 to TRBJ2-2; D is unclear. This CDR3 is built from 13 residues. Per germline, CDR1 MDHEN and CDR2 SYDVKM. The V and J ends lost 3 bases and 4 bases respectively, with 6 bases between them. This CDR3 is CASSLLPTGELFF. In DNA form, the CDR3 reads TGTGCCAGCAGTTTGCTACCCACCGGGGAGCTGTTTTTT.

V usage is TRBV28 and J usage is TRBJ1-5, with TRBD1 matching over 7 bases. J lost 0 bases, V lost 4 bases, and 9 bases had no gene match. Germline CDR1 and CDR2: MDHEN and SYDVKM. The CDR3 consists of 17 residues. DNA for the CDR3: TGTGCCAGCAGTTCCCTCCAGGGGGACACTAGCAATCAGCCCCAGCATTTT. Amino acid sequence: CASSSLQGDTSNQPQHF.